This TCR beta chain is from a study of T cells in localized non-small cell lung cancer. The study, taken as a whole, reports: Among the tissues sampled, uninvolved adjacent lung had the highest T cell clonality, above tumor.

Profiling relied on immunoSEQ multiplex PCR, and the TCRdb table lists in-frame clones only, not all of them. The top ten hold 33% of the sample, which has 1,000 or so clones, roughly a quarter seen once. This CDR3 has 15 amino acids. CDR1 and CDR2 from the germline V gene are SGHNT and YENEEA. V was pared by 5 bases and J by 6 bases, with 9 bases of the junction left unmatched. In its sample, this clone was seen a few times. Its specificity is unknown. This chain connects TRBV11-3 to TRBJ2-1; 8 positions match TRBD2. The clonotype originates from a man aged 35 to 70 with stage I lung adenocarcinoma. This specimen consisted of normal lung tissue next to the tumor, obtained before any cancer treatment. The CDR3 protein is CASSPAVAGTNEQFF. The CDR3, as DNA: TGTGCCAGCAGCCCCGCAGTAGCGGGAACCAATGAGCAGTTCTTC.